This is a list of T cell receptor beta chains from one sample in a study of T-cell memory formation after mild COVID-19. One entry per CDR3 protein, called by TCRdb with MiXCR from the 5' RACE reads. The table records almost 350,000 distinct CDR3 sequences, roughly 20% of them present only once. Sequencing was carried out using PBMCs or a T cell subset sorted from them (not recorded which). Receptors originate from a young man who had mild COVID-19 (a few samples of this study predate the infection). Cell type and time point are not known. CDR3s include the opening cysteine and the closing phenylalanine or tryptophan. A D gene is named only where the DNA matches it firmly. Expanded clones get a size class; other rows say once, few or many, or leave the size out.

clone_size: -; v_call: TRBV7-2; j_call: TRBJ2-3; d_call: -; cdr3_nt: TGTGCCAGCAGCCGGCGGGGGCCAGATACGCAGTATTTT; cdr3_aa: CASSRRGPDTQYF
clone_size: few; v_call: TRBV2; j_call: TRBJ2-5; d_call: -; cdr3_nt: TGTGCCAGCAAGTACCAAGAGACCCAGTACTTC; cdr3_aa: CASKYQETQYF
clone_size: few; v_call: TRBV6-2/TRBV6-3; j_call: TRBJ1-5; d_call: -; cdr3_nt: TGTGCCAGCAGTTCTCCAGCCCTCAATCAGCCCCAGCATTTT; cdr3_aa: CASSSPALNQPQHF
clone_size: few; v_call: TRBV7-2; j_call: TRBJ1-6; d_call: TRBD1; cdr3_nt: TGTGCCAGCAGCCGCACAGGGGCGAGGAATTCACCCCTCCACTTT; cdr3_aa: CASSRTGARNSPLHF
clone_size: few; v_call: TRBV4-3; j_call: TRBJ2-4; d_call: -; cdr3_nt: TGCGCCAGCAGCCAAGATATTGGACAACTAGCCAAAAACATTCAGTACTTC; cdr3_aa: CASSQDIGQLAKNIQYF
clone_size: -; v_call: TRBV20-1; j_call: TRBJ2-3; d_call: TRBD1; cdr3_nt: TGCAGTGCTAGACCTAGACAGGGTGGCACAGATACGCAGTATTTT; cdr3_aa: CSARPRQGGTDTQYF
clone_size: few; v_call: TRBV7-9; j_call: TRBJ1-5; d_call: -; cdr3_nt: TGTGCCAGCAGCCCCGGGGCGCTGGGGAATCAGCCCCAGCATTTT; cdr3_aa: CASSPGALGNQPQHF
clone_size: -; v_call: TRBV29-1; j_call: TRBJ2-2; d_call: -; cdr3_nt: TGCAGCGTTTCAGGGGCCGGCGGGGAGCTGTTTTTT; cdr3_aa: CSVSGAGGELFF
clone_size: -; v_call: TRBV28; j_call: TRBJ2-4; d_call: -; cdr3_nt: TGTGCCAGCAGTCCCTTTGAGGCCAAAAACATTCAGTACTTC; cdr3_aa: CASSPFEAKNIQYF
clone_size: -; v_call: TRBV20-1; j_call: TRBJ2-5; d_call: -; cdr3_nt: TGCAGTGCCAGACAATTGGGGCAAGAGACCCAGTACTTC; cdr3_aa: CSARQLGQETQYF
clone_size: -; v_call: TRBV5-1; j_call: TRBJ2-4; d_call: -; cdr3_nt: TGCGCCAGCAGCTTGGAGGGTTCCCTCACCCAAAACATTCAGTACTTC; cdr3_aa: CASSLEGSLTQNIQYF
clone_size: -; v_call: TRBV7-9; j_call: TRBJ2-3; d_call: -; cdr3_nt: TGTGCCAGCAGCCCTGGGGGGTATCCAGATACGCAGTATTTT; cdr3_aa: CASSPGGYPDTQYF
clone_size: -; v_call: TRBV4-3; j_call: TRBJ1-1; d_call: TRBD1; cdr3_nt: TGCGCCAGCAGCCAAGCCGTGACAGGGGCTACTGAAGCTTTCTTT; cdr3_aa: CASSQAVTGATEAFF
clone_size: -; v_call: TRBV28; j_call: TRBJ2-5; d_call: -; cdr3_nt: TGTGCCAGCAGTTTCTGGGACAACAAGCGGGAGACCCAGTACTTC; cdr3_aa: CASSFWDNKRETQYF
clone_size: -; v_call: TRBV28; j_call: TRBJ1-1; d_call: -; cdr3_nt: TGTGCCAGCAGTCCGGGGACCTACACTGAAGCTTTCTTT; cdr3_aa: CASSPGTYTEAFF
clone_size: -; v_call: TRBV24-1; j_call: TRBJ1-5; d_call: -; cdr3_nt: TGTGCCACCAGTGAATGGGGGAATCAGCCCCAGCATTTT; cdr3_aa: CATSEWGNQPQHF
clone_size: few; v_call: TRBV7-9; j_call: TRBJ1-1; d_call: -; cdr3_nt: TGTGCCAGCAGCCCCGAGCCAGGGTACACTGAAGCTTTCTTT; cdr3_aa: CASSPEPGYTEAFF
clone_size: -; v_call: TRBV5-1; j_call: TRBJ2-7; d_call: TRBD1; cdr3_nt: TGCGCCAGCAGCTGGGGGACAGCCATTACCTACGAGCAGTACTTC; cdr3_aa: CASSWGTAITYEQYF
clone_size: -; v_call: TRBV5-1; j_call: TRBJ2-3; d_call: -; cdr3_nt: TGCGCCAGCAGCAATAGCGTGGTTGGAACAGATACGCAGTATTTT; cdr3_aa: CASSNSVVGTDTQYF
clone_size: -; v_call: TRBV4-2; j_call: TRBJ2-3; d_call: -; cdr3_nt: TGTGCCAGCAGCCAAGCGGTCCAGCTGCCAGATACGCAGTATTTT; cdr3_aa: CASSQAVQLPDTQYF
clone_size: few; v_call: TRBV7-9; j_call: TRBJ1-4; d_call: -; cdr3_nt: TGTGCCAGCAGTTATCAGGGCCCTAATGAAAAACTGTTTTTT; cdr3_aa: CASSYQGPNEKLFF
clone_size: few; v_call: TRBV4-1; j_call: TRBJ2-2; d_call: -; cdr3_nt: TGCGCCAGCAGCCAAGGGGTGCGGGGCACCGGGGAGCTGTTTTTT; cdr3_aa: CASSQGVRGTGELFF
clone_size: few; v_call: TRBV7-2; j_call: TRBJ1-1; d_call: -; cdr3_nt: TGTGCCAGCAGCTTAGGATCTCGGGGTCCGAGAAACACTGAAGCTTTCTTT; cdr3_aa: CASSLGSRGPRNTEAFF
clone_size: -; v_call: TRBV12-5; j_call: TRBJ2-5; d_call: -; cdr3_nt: TGTGCTAGTGCCTCCAACGGGTGGGGAAAGACCCAGTACTTC; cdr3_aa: CASASNGWGKTQYF
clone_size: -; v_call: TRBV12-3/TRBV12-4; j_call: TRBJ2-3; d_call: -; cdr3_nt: TGTGCCAGCTACTGGGGGGCGAAGGGGGATACGCAGTATTTT; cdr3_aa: CASYWGAKGDTQYF
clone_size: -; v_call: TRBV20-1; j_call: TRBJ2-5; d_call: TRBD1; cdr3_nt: TGCAGTGCTCCGACAGGGAAGACCCAGTACTTC; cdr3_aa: CSAPTGKTQYF
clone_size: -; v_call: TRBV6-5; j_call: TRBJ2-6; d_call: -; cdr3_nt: TGTGCCAGCAAGTCTGGGGCCAACGTCCTGACTTTC; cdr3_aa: CASKSGANVLTF
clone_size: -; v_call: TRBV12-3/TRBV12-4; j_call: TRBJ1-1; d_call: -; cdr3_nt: TGTGCCAGCAGTTTAGCGCAGAGTTGGTTCTTCTTT; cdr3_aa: CASSLAQSWFFF
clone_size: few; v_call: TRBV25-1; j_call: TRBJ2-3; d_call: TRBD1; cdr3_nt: TGTGCCAGCAGTTCGGACAGGGGAGACACAGATACGCAGTATTTT; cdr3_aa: CASSSDRGDTDTQYF
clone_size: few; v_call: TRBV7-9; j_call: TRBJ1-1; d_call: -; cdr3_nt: TGTGCCAGCAGCTCGCCTCAAGGGAACACTGAAGCTTTCTTT; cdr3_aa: CASSSPQGNTEAFF
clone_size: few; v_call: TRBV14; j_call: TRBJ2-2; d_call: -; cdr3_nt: TGTGCCAGCAGCCAAGGTCCCGACAGGGGACTATACACCGGGGAGCTGTTTTTT; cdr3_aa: CASSQGPDRGLYTGELFF
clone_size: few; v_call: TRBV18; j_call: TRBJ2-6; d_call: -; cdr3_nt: TGTGCCAGCTCGGACGGTGCTGGGGCCAACGTCCTGACTTTC; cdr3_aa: CASSDGAGANVLTF
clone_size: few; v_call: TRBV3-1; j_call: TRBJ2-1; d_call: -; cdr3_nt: TGTGCCAGCAGCCAAGATAATGGCTCCAATGAGCAGTTCTTC; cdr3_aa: CASSQDNGSNEQFF
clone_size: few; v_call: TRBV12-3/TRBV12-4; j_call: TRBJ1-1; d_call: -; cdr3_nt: TGTGCCAGCAGTTTAGCGCTAGGGGAAGCTTTCTTT; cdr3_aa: CASSLALGEAFF
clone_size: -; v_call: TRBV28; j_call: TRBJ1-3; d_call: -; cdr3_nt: TGTGCCAGCAGTCCAGGGACGGTCTTTGACACCATATATTTT; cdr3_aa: CASSPGTVFDTIYF
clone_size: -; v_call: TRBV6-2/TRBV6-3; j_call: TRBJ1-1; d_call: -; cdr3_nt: TGTGCCAGCAGTACCCAGCCGATGCGGTCCCCTTTGAGCACTGAAGCTTTCTTT; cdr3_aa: CASSTQPMRSPLSTEAFF
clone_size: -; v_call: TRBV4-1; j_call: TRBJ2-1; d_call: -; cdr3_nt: TGCGCCAGCAGCCAGTTCTGGGGGGCGGGCAATGAGCAGTTCTTC; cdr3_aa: CASSQFWGAGNEQFF
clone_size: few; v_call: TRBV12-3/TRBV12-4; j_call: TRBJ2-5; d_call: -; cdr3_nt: TGTGCCAGCAGTTTAGCGCGCGGCCAAGAGACCCAGTACTTC; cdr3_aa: CASSLARGQETQYF
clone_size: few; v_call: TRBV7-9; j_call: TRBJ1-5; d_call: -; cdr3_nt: TGTGCCAGCAGCTTAGGGAGCGGGCAGCCCCAGCATTTT; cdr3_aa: CASSLGSGQPQHF
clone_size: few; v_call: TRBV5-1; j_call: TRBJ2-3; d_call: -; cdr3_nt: TGCGCCAGCAGCCTGCGGTCCTCCCACCGGGACAGCACAGATACGCAGTATTTT; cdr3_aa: CASSLRSSHRDSTDTQYF